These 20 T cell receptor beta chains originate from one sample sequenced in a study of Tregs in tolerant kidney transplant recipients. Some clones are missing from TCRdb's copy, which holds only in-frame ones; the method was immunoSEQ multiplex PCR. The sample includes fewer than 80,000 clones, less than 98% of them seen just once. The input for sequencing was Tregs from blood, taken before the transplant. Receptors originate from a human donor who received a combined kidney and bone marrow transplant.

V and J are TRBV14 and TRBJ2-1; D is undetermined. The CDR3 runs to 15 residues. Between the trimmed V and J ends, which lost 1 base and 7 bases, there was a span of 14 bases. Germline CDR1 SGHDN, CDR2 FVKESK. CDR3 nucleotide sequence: TGTGCCAGCAGCCAAGCCACCCGCGGAAGGAATGAGCAGTTCTTC. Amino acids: CASSQATRGRNEQFF.

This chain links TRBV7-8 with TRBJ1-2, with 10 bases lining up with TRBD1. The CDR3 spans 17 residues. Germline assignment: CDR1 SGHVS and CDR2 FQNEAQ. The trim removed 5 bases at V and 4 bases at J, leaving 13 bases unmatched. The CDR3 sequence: CASSPRTGGLSVYGYTF. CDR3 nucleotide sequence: TGTGCCAGCAGCCCGCGGACAGGGGGGCTTTCAGTCTATGGCTACACCTTC. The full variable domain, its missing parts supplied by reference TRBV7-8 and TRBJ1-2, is GAGVSQSPRYKVAKRGQDVALRCDPISGHVSLFWYQQALGQGPEFLTYFQNEAQLDKSGLPSDRFFAERPEGSVSTLKIQRTQQEDSAVYLCASSPRTGGLSVYGYTFGSGTRLTVV.

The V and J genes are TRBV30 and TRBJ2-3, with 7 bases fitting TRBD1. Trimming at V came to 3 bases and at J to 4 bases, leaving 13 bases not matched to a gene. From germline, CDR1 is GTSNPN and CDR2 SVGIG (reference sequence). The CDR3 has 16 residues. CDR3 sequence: CAWSVLTPTGPDTQYF. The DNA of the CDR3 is TGTGCCTGGAGCGTACTTACGCCGACAGGGCCAGATACGCAGTATTTT.

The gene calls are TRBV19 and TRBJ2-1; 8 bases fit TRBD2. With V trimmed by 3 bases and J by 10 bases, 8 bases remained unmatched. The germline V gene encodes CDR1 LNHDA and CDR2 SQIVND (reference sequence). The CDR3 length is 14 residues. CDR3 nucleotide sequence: TGTGCCAGTAGTATCCGGGGGGGGGCCTGGGAGCAGTTCTTC. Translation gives CASSIRGGAWEQFF.

CDR3 nucleotide sequence: TGTGCCAGCAGCTTGCGGGAGGCCGAGACCCAGTACTTC. Translation gives CASSLREAETQYF. The rearrangement joins TRBV7-2 to TRBJ2-5; 8 positions agree with TRBD2. The trim removed 3 bases at V and 5 bases at J, leaving 2 bases unmatched. This CDR3 is built from 13 residues. The germline gives CDR1 SGHTA, CDR2 FQGNSA.

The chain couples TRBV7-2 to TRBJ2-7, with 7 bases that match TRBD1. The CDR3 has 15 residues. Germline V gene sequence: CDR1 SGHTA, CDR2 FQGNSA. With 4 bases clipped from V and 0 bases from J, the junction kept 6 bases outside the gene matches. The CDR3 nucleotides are TGTGCCAGCAGCTCACGACAGGGAAGCTCCTACGAGCAGTACTTC. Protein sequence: CASSSRQGSSYEQYF.

This CDR3 reads CASSLTGASNTEAFF. CDR3 in DNA: TGTGCCAGCAGCTTAACAGGGGCCTCGAACACTGAAGCTTTCTTT. V and J are TRBV5-5 and TRBJ1-1; TRBD1 matches at 7 bases. This CDR3 comprises 15 residues. With 2 bases clipped from V and 1 base from J, the junction kept 5 bases outside the gene matches. Germline loops: CDR1 SGHKS, CDR2 YYEKEE (reference sequence).

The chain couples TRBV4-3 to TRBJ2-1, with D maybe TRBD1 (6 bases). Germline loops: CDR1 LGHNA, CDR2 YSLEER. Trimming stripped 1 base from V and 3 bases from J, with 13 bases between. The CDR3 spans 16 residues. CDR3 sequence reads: CASSQAGTRLYNEQFF. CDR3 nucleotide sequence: TGCGCCAGCAGCCAAGCCGGGACAAGACTCTACAATGAGCAGTTCTTC.

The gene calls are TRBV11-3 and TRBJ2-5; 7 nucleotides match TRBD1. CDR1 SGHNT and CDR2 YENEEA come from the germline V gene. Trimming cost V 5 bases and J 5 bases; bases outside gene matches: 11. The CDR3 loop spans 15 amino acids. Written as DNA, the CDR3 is TGTGCCAGCAGCACAGGGGTGGGGGCTCATGAGACCCAGTACTTC. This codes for CASSTGVGAHETQYF.

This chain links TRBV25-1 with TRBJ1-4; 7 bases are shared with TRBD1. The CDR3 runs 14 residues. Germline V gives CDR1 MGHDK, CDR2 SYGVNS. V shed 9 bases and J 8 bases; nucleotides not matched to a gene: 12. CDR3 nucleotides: TGTGCCAGGAGACTTAGACAGGGACAAGAAAAACTGTTTTTT. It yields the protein CARRLRQGQEKLFF.

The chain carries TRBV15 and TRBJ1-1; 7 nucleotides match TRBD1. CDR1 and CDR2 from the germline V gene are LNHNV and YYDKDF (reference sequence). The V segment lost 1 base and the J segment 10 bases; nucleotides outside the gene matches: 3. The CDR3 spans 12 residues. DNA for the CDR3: TGTGCCACCAGCAGAGCGACAGGGTTAGCTTTCTTT. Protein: CATSRATGLAFF.

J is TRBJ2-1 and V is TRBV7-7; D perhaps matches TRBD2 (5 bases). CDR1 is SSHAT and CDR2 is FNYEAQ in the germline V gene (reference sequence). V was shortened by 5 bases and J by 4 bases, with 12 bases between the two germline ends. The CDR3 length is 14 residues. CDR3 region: CASSLEGGYNEQFF. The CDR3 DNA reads TGTGCCAGCAGCCTTGAGGGTGGGTACAATGAGCAGTTCTTC.

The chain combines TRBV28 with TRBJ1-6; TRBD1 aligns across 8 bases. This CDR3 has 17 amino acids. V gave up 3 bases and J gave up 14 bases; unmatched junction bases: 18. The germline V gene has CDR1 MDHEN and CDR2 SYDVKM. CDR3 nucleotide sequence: TGTGCCAGCAGTTTTCAGGCCGGCAGGGGGCCGGGTAAATCCCTCCACTTT. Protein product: CASSFQAGRGPGKSLHF.

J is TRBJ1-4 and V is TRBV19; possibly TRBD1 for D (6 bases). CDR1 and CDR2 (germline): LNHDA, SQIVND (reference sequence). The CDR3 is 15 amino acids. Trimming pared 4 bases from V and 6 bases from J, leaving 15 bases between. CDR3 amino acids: CASSTGQQGYEKLFF. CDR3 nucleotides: TGTGCCAGTAGTACCGGACAGCAGGGATATGAAAAACTGTTTTTT.

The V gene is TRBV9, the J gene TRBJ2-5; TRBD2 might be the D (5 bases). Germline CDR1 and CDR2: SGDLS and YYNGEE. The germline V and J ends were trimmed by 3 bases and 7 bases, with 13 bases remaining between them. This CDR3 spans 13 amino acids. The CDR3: CASSDTARGTQYF. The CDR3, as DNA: TGTGCCAGCAGCGATACGGCCCGGGGGACCCAGTACTTC.

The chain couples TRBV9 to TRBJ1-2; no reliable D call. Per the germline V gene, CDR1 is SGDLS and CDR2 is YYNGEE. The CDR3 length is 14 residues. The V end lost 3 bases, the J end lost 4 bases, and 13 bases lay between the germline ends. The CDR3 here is CASSGTLTPYGYTF. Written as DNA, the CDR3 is TGTGCCAGCAGCGGTACACTAACGCCCTATGGCTACACCTTC.

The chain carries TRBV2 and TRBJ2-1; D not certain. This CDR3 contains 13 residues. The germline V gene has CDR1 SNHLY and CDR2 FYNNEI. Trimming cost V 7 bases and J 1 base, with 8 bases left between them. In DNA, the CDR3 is TGTGCCAGCATGCTAATATCCTACAATGAGCAGTTCTTC. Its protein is CASMLISYNEQFF.

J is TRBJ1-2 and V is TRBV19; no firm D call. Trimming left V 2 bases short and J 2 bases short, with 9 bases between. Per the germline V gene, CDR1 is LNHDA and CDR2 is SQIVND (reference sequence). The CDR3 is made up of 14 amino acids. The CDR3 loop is CASSIRLKNYGYTF. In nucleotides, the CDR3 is TGTGCCAGTAGTATACGACTCAAGAACTATGGCTACACCTTC. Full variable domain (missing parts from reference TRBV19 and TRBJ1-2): DGGITQSPKYLFRKEGQNVTLSCEQNLNHDAMYWYRQDPGQGLRLIYYSQIVNDFQKGDIAEGYSVSREKKESFPLTVTSAQKNPTAFYLCASSIRLKNYGYTFGSGTRLTVV.

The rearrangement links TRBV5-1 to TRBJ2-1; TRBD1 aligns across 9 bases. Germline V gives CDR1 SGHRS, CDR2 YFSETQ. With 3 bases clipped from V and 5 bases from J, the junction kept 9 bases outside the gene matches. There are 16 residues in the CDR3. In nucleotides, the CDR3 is TGCGCCAGCAGCTCCCCCGACAGGGGGGGGGACAATGAGCAGTTCTTC. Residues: CASSSPDRGGDNEQFF.

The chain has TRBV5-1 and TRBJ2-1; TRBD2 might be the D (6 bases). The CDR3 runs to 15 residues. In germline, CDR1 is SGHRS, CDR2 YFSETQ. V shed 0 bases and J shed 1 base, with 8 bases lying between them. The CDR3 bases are TGCGCCAGCAGCTTGGGGGGGGAGTCCTACAATGAGCAGTTCTTC. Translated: CASSLGGESYNEQFF. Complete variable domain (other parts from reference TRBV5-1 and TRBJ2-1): KAGVTQTPRYLIKTRGQQVTLSCSPISGHRSVSWYQQTPGQGLQFLFEYFSETQRNKGNFPGRFSGRQFSNSRSEMNVSTLELGDSALYLCASSLGGESYNEQFFGPGTRLTVL.